Below, one T cell receptor (beta chain) is given with its context. The data stem from a study of radiotherapy plus CTLA-4 blockade in lung cancer. Using immunoSEQ multiplex PCR, the repertoire was profiled, and TCRdb retains in-frame clones only, with some absent. The sample includes tens of thousands of clones, roughly 78% of them seen just once. This material consisted of peripheral blood, taken from a patient treated with radiotherapy plus ipilimumab. This TCR derives from a human donor with non-small cell lung cancer who had a complete response to radiotherapy plus ipilimumab.

CDR3 sequence reads: CASSNGQSTEAFF. The DNA for the CDR3 is TGTGCCAGCAGTAATGGACAGAGCACTGAAGCTTTCTTT. The chain uses TRBV7-8 and TRBJ1-1; D may be TRBD1 (6 bases). V was clipped by 6 bases and J by 4 bases, with 12 bases between them. The germline CDR1 and CDR2 sequences are SGHVS and FQNEAQ. The CDR3 runs to 13 residues.